These 7 T cell receptor beta chains originate from one sample sequenced in a study of OX40 agonist ivuxolimab in advanced cancers. This table comes from immunoSEQ multiplex PCR, and its TCRdb copy is limited to in-frame clones, with some not included. The profile shows tens of thousands of clones, 86% of them singletons. The sequencing here drew on CD4+ or CD8+ T cells sorted from blood, taken in a trial of the OX40 agonist ivuxolimab. The source of these receptors is an adult with an advanced solid tumor such as melanoma, head and neck, liver or kidney cancer.

The V and J genes are TRBV25-1 and TRBJ2-7; D is unclear. In germline, CDR1 is MGHDK, CDR2 SYGVNS. The CDR3 covers 13 residues. The V end lost 0 bases, the J end lost 4 bases, and 7 bases lay between the germline ends. This CDR3 reads CASSEYAAYEQYF. The CDR3 DNA reads as TGTGCCAGCAGTGAATATGCGGCTTACGAGCAGTACTTC.

The chain couples TRBV9 to TRBJ2-5; 9 bases are shared with TRBD2. The germline gives CDR1 SGDLS, CDR2 YYNGEE. CDR3 size: 18 residues. After removal of 6 bases from V and 1 base from J, the junction contained 16 bases not matched to a gene. The CDR3 is CASTPFGGGAMGQETQYF. The DNA of the CDR3 is TGTGCCAGCACCCCCTTCGGCGGGGGGGCTATGGGCCAAGAGACCCAGTACTTC.

The chain couples TRBV28 to TRBJ2-1; a weak D match, TRBD1 (6 bases). Trimming removed 6 bases from V and 1 base from J, with 19 bases in between. Looked up from germline, CDR1 is MDHEN and CDR2 is SYDVKM. CDR3 length: 17 residues. The CDR3 DNA reads as TGTGCCAGCAGCCCCACTACCGAGACAGGTTCCTACAATGAGCAGTTCTTC. Encoded protein: CASSPTTETGSYNEQFF. The whole variable domain, remainder taken from reference TRBV28 and TRBJ2-1, is DVKVTQSSRYLVKRTGEKVFLECVQDMDHENMFWYRQDPGLGLRLIYFSYDVKMKEKGDIPEGYSVSREKKERFSLILESASTNQTSMYLCASSPTTETGSYNEQFFGPGTRLTVL.

This clone is labeled large. The chain uses TRBV19 and TRBJ1-2; D gene ambiguous. The CDR3 has 14 amino acids. Germline V CDR1 and CDR2: LNHDA, SQIVND (reference sequence). The ends were cut back, 3 bases at V and 3 bases at J, with 11 bases in the middle. CDR3 in amino acids: CASSISSQYYGYTF. The DNA for the CDR3 is TGTGCCAGTAGTATCTCGAGTCAATACTATGGCTACACCTTC.

This rearrangement joins TRBV7-9 to TRBJ2-3; D ambiguous. The CDR3 covers 14 residues. Looked up from germline, CDR1 is SEHNR and CDR2 is FQNEAQ (reference sequence). The V end lost 1 base, the J end lost 0 bases, and 5 bases lay between the germline ends. In DNA, the CDR3 is TGTGCCAGCAGCTTAGAAGGGAGCACAGATACGCAGTATTTT. Amino acids: CASSLEGSTDTQYF.

The chain carries TRBV19 and TRBJ2-1, with 14 bases that match TRBD2. The CDR3 spans 17 residues. Looked up from germline, CDR1 is LNHDA and CDR2 is SQIVND (reference sequence). The junction had 9 bases not matched to a gene; V was cut back by 4 bases and J by 7 bases. CDR3 nucleotide sequence: TGTGCCAGTAGTACGCCGGGACTAGCGGGAGAGGAAAATGAGCAGTTCTTC. Translating it yields CASSTPGLAGEENEQFF.

V and J are TRBV21-1 and TRBJ1-5; the table names TRBD1, a call not compared with the DNA. TRBV21-1 is labeled a pseudogene. The CDR3 extends over 16 amino acids. CDR3 protein: CASSKALATANQPQHF. CDR3 DNA sequence: TGTGCCAGCAGCAAAGCGCTTGCGACAGCTAATCAGCCCCAGCATTTT.